These T cell receptor beta chains were read from a single sample in a study of cytomegalovirus exposure and HLA in healthy donors. Profiled with immunoSEQ multiplex PCR; TCRdb holds only in-frame clones, not every one. The data contain about 180,000 clones, roughly 80% of them seen just once; the ten biggest clones take up approximately 4.4%. The sequencing sample was made of PBMCs. These receptors were obtained from a woman aged 18-35 years in good health and CMV-seropositive. Each CDR3 is given with its conserved first and last residue. Each record gives: V gene, J gene, CDR3 protein.

V: TRBV27
J: TRBJ1-2
CDR3: CASSSHGTGGDYGYTF

V: TRBV19
J: TRBJ2-2
CDR3: CASSPGLAGENTGELFF

V: TRBV7-8
J: TRBJ2-3
CDR3: CASSTQRQGPTDTQYF

V: TRBV6-5
J: TRBJ1-5
CDR3: CASRRQVGQPQHF

V: TRBV18
J: TRBJ1-1
CDR3: CASSPSIGQGGKGAFF

V: TRBV7-9
J: TRBJ2-1
CDR3: CASSLPSGGANEQFF

V: TRBV15
J: TRBJ1-2
CDR3: CATSSLRLGTDPLRNYGYTF

V: TRBV9
J: TRBJ2-3
CDR3: CASSRGPGSVRTDTQYF

V: TRBV19
J: TRBJ2-3
CDR3: CASSIASPGQGWTDTQYF

V: TRBV11-2
J: TRBJ2-3
CDR3: CASSLTRVAHTDTQYF

V: TRBV5-1
J: TRBJ2-7
CDR3: CASSLTGAMYEQYF

V: TRBV19
J: TRBJ2-7
CDR3: CASSIGVGYEQYF

V: TRBV7-8
J: TRBJ1-3
CDR3: CASSLAQGILGNTIYF

V: TRBV21-1
J: TRBJ1-5
CDR3: CASSKALGDSDNQPQHF

V: TRBV7-2
J: TRBJ1-5
CDR3: CASSYTGTALQPQHF

V: TRBV7-8
J: TRBJ2-1
CDR3: CASSADRDEQFF

V: TRBV7-6
J: TRBJ2-1
CDR3: CASSRASSRPYNEQFF

V: TRBV11-2
J: TRBJ1-1
CDR3: CASSGVQVNTEAFF

V: TRBV27
J: TRBJ2-7
CDR3: CASSNDPQGVGQYF

V: TRBV5-1
J: TRBJ2-2
CDR3: CASSLGQNGELFF

V: TRBV27
J: TRBJ2-7
CDR3: CASSLGGQGKPYEQYF

V: TRBV20-1
J: TRBJ2-5
CDR3: CSARAQETQYF

V: TRBV4-2
J: TRBJ1-5
CDR3: CASSQDTEGSNQPQHF

V: TRBV18
J: TRBJ2-7
CDR3: CASRTHAGLGYEQYF

V: TRBV6-4
J: TRBJ1-2
CDR3: CASSDGGGLYGYTF

V: TRBV6-6
J: TRBJ2-3
CDR3: CASSGDRTTDTQYF

V: TRBV9
J: TRBJ1-6
CDR3: CASSTRDRHDSPLHF

V: TRBV5-1
J: TRBJ2-7
CDR3: CASSPPTSGGTYEQYF

V: TRBV19
J: TRBJ2-3
CDR3: CATEERGSTDTQYF

V: TRBV9
J: TRBJ1-4
CDR3: CASSPAAASEKLFF

V: TRBV6-5
J: TRBJ2-1
CDR3: CASSYGPYNEQFF

V: TRBV5-1
J: TRBJ2-1
CDR3: CASSLGGTANEQFF

V: TRBV19
J: TRBJ1-1
CDR3: CASLSPGMSTEAFF

V: TRBV23-1
J: TRBJ1-4
CDR3: CARHTGQRSDEKLFF

V: TRBV9
J: TRBJ2-7
CDR3: CASSGSGGGGDEQYF

V: TRBV27
J: TRBJ1-6
CDR3: CASRGQGTSYNSPLHF

V: TRBV5-4
J: TRBJ2-7
CDR3: CASSLVGLEEQYF

V: TRBV30
J: TRBJ1-1
CDR3: CAWDRTGKAFF

V: TRBV7-6
J: TRBJ1-6
CDR3: CASSPLPDRGNSPLHF

V: TRBV6-1
J: TRBJ2-4
CDR3: CASSVLAGEGDIQYF

V: TRBV27
J: TRBJ1-2
CDR3: CASSLFSGGQNYGYTF

V: TRBV7-3
J: TRBJ2-1
CDR3: CASSLSSGESYNEQFF